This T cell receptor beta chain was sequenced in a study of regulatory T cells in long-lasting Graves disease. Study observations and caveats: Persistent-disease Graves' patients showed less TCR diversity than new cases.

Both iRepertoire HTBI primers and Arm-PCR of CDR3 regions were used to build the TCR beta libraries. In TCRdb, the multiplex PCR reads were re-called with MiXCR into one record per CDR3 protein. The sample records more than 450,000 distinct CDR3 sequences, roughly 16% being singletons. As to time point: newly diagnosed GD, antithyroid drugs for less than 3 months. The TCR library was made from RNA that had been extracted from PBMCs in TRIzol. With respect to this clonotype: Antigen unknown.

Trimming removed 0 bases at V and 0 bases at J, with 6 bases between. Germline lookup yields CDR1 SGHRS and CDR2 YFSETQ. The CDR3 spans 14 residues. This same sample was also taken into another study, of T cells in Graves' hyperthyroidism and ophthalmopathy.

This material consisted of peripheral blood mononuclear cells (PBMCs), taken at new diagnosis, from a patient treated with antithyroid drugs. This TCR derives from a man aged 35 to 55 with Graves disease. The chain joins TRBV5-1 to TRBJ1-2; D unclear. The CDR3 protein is CASSLESANYGYTF. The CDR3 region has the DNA TGCGCCAGCAGCTTGGAGTCAGCTAACTATGGCTACACCTTC. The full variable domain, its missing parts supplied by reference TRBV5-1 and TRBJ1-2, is KAGVTQTPRYLIKTRGQQVTLSCSPISGHRSVSWYQQTPGQGLQFLFEYFSETQRNKGNFPGRFSGRQFSNSRSEMNVSTLELGDSALYLCASSLESANYGYTFGSGTRLTVV.